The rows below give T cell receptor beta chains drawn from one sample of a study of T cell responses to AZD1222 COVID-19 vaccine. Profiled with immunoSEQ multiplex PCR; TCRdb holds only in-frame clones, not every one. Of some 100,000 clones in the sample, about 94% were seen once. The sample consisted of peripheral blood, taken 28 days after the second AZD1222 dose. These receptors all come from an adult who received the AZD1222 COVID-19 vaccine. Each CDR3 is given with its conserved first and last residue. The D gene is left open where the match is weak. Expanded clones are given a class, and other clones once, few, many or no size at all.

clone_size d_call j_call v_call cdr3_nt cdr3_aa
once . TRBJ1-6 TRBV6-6 TGTGCCAGCAGCCCAGCGTCTGGGTCCTATAATTCACCCCTCCACTTT CASSPASGSYNSPLHF
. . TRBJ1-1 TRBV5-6 TGTGCCAGCAGCCAATTGGGGTGGAGACTGAACACTGAAGCTTTCTTT CASSQLGWRLNTEAFF
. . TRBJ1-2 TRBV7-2 TGTGCCAGCAGCCAAGGGGCAGTAGAGCACTATGGCTACACCTTC CASSQGAVEHYGYTF
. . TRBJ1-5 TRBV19 TGTGCCAGTAGTATTGGGGTCAATCAGCCCCAGCATTTT CASSIGVNQPQHF
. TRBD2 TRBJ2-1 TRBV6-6 TGTGCCAGCAGTCGGACTAGCGGGGGGTTTAGCTCCTACAATGAGCAGTTCTTC CASSRTSGGFSSYNEQFF
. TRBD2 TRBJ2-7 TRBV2 TGTGCCAGCAGTCCCTATAGCGGGGAGACCTACGAGCAGTACTTC CASSPYSGETYEQYF
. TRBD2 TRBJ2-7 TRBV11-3 TGTGCCAGCAGCTCGTTTGGGGGGGGACCCTACGAGCAGTACTTC CASSSFGGGPYEQYF
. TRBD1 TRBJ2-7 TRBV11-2 TGTGCCAGCAGCGTCACCGGGACAGGGAGCGACGAGCAGTACTTC CASSVTGTGSDEQYF
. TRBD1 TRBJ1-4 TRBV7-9 TGTGCCAGCAGCTTCTCCCAGGGGGCAGGCTTTGAAAAACTGTTTTTT CASSFSQGAGFEKLFF
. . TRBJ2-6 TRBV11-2 TGTGCCAGCAGCTTTTTGGTTTCTGGGGCCAACGTCCTGACTTTC CASSFLVSGANVLTF
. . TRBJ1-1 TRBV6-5 TGTGCCAGCAGTTACAGGGGCAGCCCCGCTTTCTTT CASSYRGSPAFF
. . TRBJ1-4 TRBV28 TGTGCCAGCAGTTTTGTTAACAGGGTTAATGAAAAACTGTTTTTT CASSFVNRVNEKLFF
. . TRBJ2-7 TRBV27 TGTGCCAGCAGTTTATGGAGGGGGTCCTACGAGCAGTACTTC CASSLWRGSYEQYF
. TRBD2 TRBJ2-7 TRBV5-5 TGTGCCAGCAGCTTGTCGGGAGGGTACTACGAGCAGTACTTC CASSLSGGYYEQYF
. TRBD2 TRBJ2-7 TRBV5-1 TGCGCCAGCCAGCTTGGAGGCGGGGGGAGCTACGAGCAGTACTTC CASQLGGGGSYEQYF
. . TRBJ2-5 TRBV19 TGTGCCTCTACGAACGGATACCAAGAGACCCAGTACTTC CASTNGYQETQYF
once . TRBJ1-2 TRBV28 TGTGCCAGCAGTTCGTCCAGGCTCTATGGCTACACCTTC CASSSSRLYGYTF
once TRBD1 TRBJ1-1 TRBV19 TGTGCCAGTAGTACTCAGGGGGGCACTGAAGCTTTCTTT CASSTQGGTEAFF
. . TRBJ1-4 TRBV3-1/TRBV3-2 TGTGCCAGCAGCCAAGATTGGGGAGCCTTTAATGAAAAACTGTTTTTT CASSQDWGAFNEKLFF
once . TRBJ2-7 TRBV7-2 TGTGCCAGCAGCTCCTTCCCCTACGAGCAGTACTTC CASSSFPYEQYF
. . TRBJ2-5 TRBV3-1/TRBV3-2 TGTGCCAGCAGGAAGGGGCCAGAGACCCAGTACTTC CASRKGPETQYF
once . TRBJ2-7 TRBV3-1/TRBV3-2 TGTGCCAGCAGCCAACGGGGCAGGCGGCCGGGGGAGCAGTACTTC CASSQRGRRPGEQYF
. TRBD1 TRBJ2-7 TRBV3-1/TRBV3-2 TGTGCCAGCAGCCGCTGGAACAGGGGGCTCGTCTACGAGCAGTACTTC CASSRWNRGLVYEQYF
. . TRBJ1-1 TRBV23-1 TGCGCCAGCAGTCTTCTATACTGGCGGAGGGGAACTGAAGCTTTCTTT CASSLLYWRRGTEAFF
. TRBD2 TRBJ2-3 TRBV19 TGTGCCAGTACCCGGACTAGCGGGGGGACCACAGATACGCAGTATTTT CASTRTSGGTTDTQYF
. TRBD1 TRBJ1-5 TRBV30 TGTGCCTGGAATAGGGGACAGACCTGGGAGCCCCAGCATTTT CAWNRGQTWEPQHF
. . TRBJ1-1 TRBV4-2 TGTGCCAGCAGCCACCGGGGACGGAACACTGAAGCTTTCTTT CASSHRGRNTEAFF
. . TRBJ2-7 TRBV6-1 TGTGCCAGCAGTGGACAGGAAACCTCGCTGTATTACTCCTACGAGCAGTACTTC CASSGQETSLYYSYEQYF
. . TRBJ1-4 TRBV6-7 TGTGCCAGCAGTTACCCTCCACAGGGCCCTCCGACTCTAAATGGGGGAAAACTGTTTTTT CASSYPPQGPPTLNGGKLFF
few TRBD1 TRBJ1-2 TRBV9 TGTGCCAGCAGCCCTGGACAGGTACTTGGCTACACCTTC CASSPGQVLGYTF
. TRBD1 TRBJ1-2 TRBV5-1 TGCGCCAGCAGCTTACAGGGGACTAACTATGGCTACACCTTC CASSLQGTNYGYTF
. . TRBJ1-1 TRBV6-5 TGTGCCAGCAGACGACCGAACACTGAAGCTTTCTTT CASRRPNTEAFF
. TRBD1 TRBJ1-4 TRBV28 TGTGCCAGCAGTTTAGGCCTCGGGACAGGGGGATTTAGTACGGATGAAAAACTGTTTTTT CASSLGLGTGGFSTDEKLFF
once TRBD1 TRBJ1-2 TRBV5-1 TGCGCCAGCAGCGATACACAGGGACAGGGCAGGGGCTACACCTTC CASSDTQGQGRGYTF
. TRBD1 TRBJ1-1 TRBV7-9 TGTGCCAGCAGCATCAGGACAGGGGAGAACACTGAAGCTTTCTTT CASSIRTGENTEAFF
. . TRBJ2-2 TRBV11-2 TGTGCCAGCAGCTTAGATCCAGGAATCGGGGAGCTGTTTTTT CASSLDPGIGELFF
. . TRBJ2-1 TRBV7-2 TGTGCCAGCAGCCCGCTTATGGCAGTGGGCGACAATGAGCAGTTCTTC CASSPLMAVGDNEQFF
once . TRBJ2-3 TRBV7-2 TGTGCCAGCAGCTTAGCGACTACCGGTACGCAGTATTTT CASSLATTGTQYF
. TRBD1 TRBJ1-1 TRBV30 TGTGCCTGGAGTAAGGGGGCTGTTAACACTGAAGCTTTCTTT CAWSKGAVNTEAFF
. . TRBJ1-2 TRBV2 TGTGCCAGCACTCCTGAACCTCTGTCCATGGCGGGGTATGGCTACACCTTC CASTPEPLSMAGYGYTF